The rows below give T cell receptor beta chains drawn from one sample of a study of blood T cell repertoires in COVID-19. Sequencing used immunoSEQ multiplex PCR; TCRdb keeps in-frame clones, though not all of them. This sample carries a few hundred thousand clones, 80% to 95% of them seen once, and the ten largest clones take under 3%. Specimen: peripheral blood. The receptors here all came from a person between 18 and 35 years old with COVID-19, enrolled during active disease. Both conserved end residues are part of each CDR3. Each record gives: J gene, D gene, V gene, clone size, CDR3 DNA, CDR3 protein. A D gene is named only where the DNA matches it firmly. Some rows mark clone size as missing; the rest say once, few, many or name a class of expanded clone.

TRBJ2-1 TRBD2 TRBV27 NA TGTGCCAGCAGTTTACTAGCGGGACCGAAATCCGTCAATGAGCAGTTCTTC CASSLLAGPKSVNEQFF
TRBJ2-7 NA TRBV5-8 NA TGTGCCAGCAGCTTTATAGTGGGCCCCTACGAGCAGTACTTC CASSFIVGPYEQYF
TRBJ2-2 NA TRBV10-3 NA TGTGCCATCAGTGAAGTGATGGGGCAGGCAGGCACCGGGGAGCTGTTTTTT CAISEVMGQAGTGELFF
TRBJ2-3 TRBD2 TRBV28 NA TGTGCCAGCAGTGTACTAGCGGGGGACACAGATACGCAGTATTTT CASSVLAGDTDTQYF
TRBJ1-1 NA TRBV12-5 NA TGTGCTAGTGGTTTGACGACAGAAGCTTTCTTT CASGLTTEAFF
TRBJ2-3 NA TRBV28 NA TGTGCCAGCAGTTTAGCGGGGGCCACAAACACAGATACGCAGTATTTT CASSLAGATNTDTQYF
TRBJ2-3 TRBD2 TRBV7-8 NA TGTGCCAGCAGCTTAGGCGGGAGGGGGACAGATACGCAGTATTTT CASSLGGRGTDTQYF
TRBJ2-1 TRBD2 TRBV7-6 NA TGTGCCAGCAGCTTAGTTCTTTCGACTAGCGGGCTACAAAAGCAGTTCTTC CASSLVLSTSGLQKQFF
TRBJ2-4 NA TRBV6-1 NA TGTGCCAGCAGTGAAGGAGGCGGAACAGGGAGGGACATTCAGTACTTC CASSEGGGTGRDIQYF
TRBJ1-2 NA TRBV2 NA TGTGCCAGCAGTGGCCGAGTATATGGCTACACCTTC CASSGRVYGYTF
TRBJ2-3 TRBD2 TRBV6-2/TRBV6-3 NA TGTGCCAGCAGTTTAAGGACTAGCGGGAGGGGCACAGATACGCAGTATTTT CASSLRTSGRGTDTQYF
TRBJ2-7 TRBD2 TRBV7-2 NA TGTGCCAGCAGCTTAGCGGCGGGAGGTGCCTACGAGCAGTACTTC CASSLAAGGAYEQYF
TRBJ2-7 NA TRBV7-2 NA TGTGCCAGCAGCTTAGCAAGCGGGCCGCTTGCCCCCTACGAGCAGTACTTC CASSLASGPLAPYEQYF
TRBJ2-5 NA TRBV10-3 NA TGTGCCATCAGTGAGCAGGTAGTGGAGACCCAGTACTTC CAISEQVVETQYF
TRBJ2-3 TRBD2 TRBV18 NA TGTGCCAGCTCTCCTCTTAGCGGGAGTTCAGATACGCAGTATTTT CASSPLSGSSDTQYF
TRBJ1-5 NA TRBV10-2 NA TGCGCCAGCAGTGACCTGGCCTCCATCAATCAGCCCCAGCATTTT CASSDLASINQPQHF
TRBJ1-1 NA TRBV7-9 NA TGTGCCAGCAGCATGATCCGGGGGACGAACACTGAAGCTTTCTTT CASSMIRGTNTEAFF
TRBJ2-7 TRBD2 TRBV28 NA TGTGCCAGCAGTTTGTGGGCTAGCGGGAGCTCCTACGAGCAGTACTTC CASSLWASGSSYEQYF
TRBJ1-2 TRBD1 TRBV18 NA TGTGCCAGCTCACCAGGACAGGGGGCCTATGGCTACACCTTC CASSPGQGAYGYTF
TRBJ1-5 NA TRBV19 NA TGTGCCAGTAGAAAAGCGGACGATAGCAATCAGCCCCAGCATTTT CASRKADDSNQPQHF
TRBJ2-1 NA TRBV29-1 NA TGCAGCCTCTCACCAGGCGATAGTCTCTACAATGAGCAGTTCTTC CSLSPGDSLYNEQFF
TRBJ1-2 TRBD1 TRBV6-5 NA TGTGCCAGCAGTCCCAGGGGGACCGACTATGGCTACACCTTC CASSPRGTDYGYTF
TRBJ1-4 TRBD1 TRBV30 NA TGTGCCTGGAGTGATCCCGGGACAGGGGATGAAAAACTGTTTTTT CAWSDPGTGDEKLFF
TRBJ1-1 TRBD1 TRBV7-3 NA TGTGCCAGCAGCTTTAGACAGGGGAGCACTGAAGCTTTCTTT CASSFRQGSTEAFF
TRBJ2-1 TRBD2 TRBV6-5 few TGTGCCAGCAAGAGGGACTACTACAATGAGCAGTTCTTC CASKRDYYNEQFF
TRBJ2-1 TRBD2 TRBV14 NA TGTGCCAGCAGCCAAGATCCCGGATGGACTAGCGGGAAGCATGAGCAGTTCTTC CASSQDPGWTSGKHEQFF
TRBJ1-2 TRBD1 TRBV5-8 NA TGTGCCAGCAACCTCCGACAGGGGAACTATGGCTACACCTTC CASNLRQGNYGYTF
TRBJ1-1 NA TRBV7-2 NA TGTGCCAGCAGCTTAGATCACTTCATGAACACTGAAGCTTTCTTT CASSLDHFMNTEAFF
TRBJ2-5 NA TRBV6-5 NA TGTGCCAGCAGTTACTCCAAGGGGCGGGAGACCCAGTACTTC CASSYSKGRETQYF
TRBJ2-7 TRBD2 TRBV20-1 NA TGCAGTGCTAGTAGTCTAGCGGGAGCTGGGTACGAGCAGTACTTC CSASSLAGAGYEQYF
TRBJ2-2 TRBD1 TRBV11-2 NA TGTGCCAGCAGCGGCCGGGACAGGGTTACCCTAGGGGACGGGGAGCTGTTTTTT CASSGRDRVTLGDGELFF
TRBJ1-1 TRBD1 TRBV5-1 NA TGCGCCAGCGCGCAGGGGGCGAAGTACACTGAAGCTTTCTTT CASAQGAKYTEAFF
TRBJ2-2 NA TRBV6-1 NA TGTGCCAGCAGTGAATTGGCCTGGAGCACCGGGGAGCTGTTTTTT CASSELAWSTGELFF
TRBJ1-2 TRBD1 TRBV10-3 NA TGTGCCATCAATTCCAGGGACAGTGAAATCTATGGCTACACCTTC CAINSRDSEIYGYTF
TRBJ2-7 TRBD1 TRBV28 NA TGTGCCAGCAGGGCGTTGGGACAGGGTTCCTACGAGCAGTACTTC CASRALGQGSYEQYF
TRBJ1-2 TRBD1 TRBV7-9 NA TGTGCCAGCAGCTTTGACAGGGGCAGAACTAACTATGGCTACACCTTC CASSFDRGRTNYGYTF
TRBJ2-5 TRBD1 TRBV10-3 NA TGTGCCATCAGTGAGTCCGGGACAGACCCCAGAGAGACCCAGTACTTC CAISESGTDPRETQYF